This T cell receptor (beta chain) was obtained from a study of Ad26.COV2.S vaccination and SARS-CoV-2 variants. TCRdb's copy holds only in-frame clones and misses some; the assay was immunoSEQ multiplex PCR. Of 300,000 to 450,000 clones listed, approximately 84% are singletons. Treatment here: roughly 19 received Ad26.COV2.S at low or high dose, single or two shots; several received placebo; per-sample allocation not given. Following the first vaccine or placebo injection, samples were taken on day 63. In the case of this clone: What it binds is not known.

Study observations and caveats: Reported post-vaccination CD8+ and CD4+ T cell responses to spike showed substantial breadth.

V lost 3 bases and J lost 1, with 20 bases in between. Looked up from germline, CDR1 is SGHAT and CDR2 is FQNNGV. This CDR3 contains 18 residues. J is TRBJ2-3 and V is TRBV11-2; D gene uncertain. The sequencing used peripheral blood, collected in a trial of Ad26.COV2.S vaccine versus placebo. This TCR derives from a person between 18 and 59 years old who received the Ad26.COV2.S COVID-19 vaccine or a placebo. CDR3 in amino acids: CASSFGPNRVGRTDTQYF. The CDR3 nucleotides are TGTGCCAGCAGCTTTGGTCCCAATAGGGTAGGGCGCACAGATACGCAGTATTTT.